Each of the 20 T cell receptor beta chains below was sequenced from the same sample in a study of immune evolution from preneoplasia to lung adenocarcinoma. The data were produced by immunoSEQ multiplex PCR, yet TCRdb's version contains in-frame clones alone and is incomplete. The repertoire holds 2,000 to 2,500 clones, with around four fifths as singletons. Sequencing was carried out using FFPE invasive lung adenocarcinoma tissue. The receptors here all came from a person aged 55-85 years with invasive lung adenocarcinoma.

The V gene is TRBV27, the J gene TRBJ2-7; maybe TRBD1 (6 bases). The CDR3 contains 14 residues. Per the germline V gene, CDR1 is MNHEY and CDR2 is SMNVEV (reference sequence). Deletions cut 4 bases from V and 7 bases from J, with 17 bases between. This CDR3 is CASSSGTTLREQYF. CDR3 in DNA: TGTGCCAGCAGTTCCGGGACAACTTTGAGAGAGCAGTACTTC.

This clone was seen only once. The chain is built from TRBV5-4 and TRBJ1-6; 7 nucleotides align to TRBD1. The trim removed 4 bases at V and 4 bases at J, leaving 2 bases unmatched. The CDR3 contains 14 residues. Germline V lookup: CDR1 SGHNT, CDR2 YYREEE (reference sequence). CDR3 bases: TGTGCCAGCAGCCCACAGGGGTATAATTCACCCCTCCACTTT. As protein: CASSPQGYNSPLHF.

V and J are TRBV14 and TRBJ1-6, with D unclear. V shed 2 bases and J shed 9 bases, with 14 bases lying between them. Germline CDR1 and CDR2: SGHDN and FVKESK. The CDR3 is 15 amino acids. The CDR3 spells CASSQTTNRASPLHF. CDR3 nucleotide sequence: TGTGCCAGCAGCCAAACGACAAATCGTGCTTCACCCCTCCACTTT.

CDR3 residues: CASSLAQGPSYGYTF. CDR3 bases: TGTGCCAGCAGCTTAGCGCAGGGCCCCAGCTATGGCTACACCTTC. The V call is TRBV7-2, the J call TRBJ1-2, with TRBD1 as a possible D gene (5 bases). The germline V gene encodes CDR1 SGHTA and CDR2 FQGNSA. The V and J ends lost 0 bases and 4 bases respectively, with 12 bases between them. The CDR3 totals 15 residues.

The table lists this clone with a count of one. The chain employs TRBV27 and TRBJ2-1; TRBD2 agrees at 7 bases. CDR3 size: 17 residues. Germline values: CDR1 MNHEY, CDR2 SMNVEV (reference sequence). Trimming took 0 bases from V and 1 from J; bases not matched to a gene: 6. For the CDR3, the DNA is TGTGCCAGCAGTTTATCATGGCGGGAGTGGTCCTACAATGAGCAGTTCTTC. It specifies CASSLSWREWSYNEQFF.

The chain combines TRBV7-9 with TRBJ2-7; 7 bases match TRBD1. The junction had 4 bases not matched to a gene; V was cut back by 5 bases and J by 0 bases. This CDR3 is 14 amino acids long. Per the germline V gene, CDR1 is SEHNR and CDR2 is FQNEAQ (reference sequence). CDR3 amino acids: CASSTGTVSYEQYF. The CDR3 DNA follows: TGTGCCAGCAGCACCGGGACAGTCTCCTACGAGCAGTACTTC.

The CDR3 nucleotides are TGCAGCGTAGGGGTCGACTACGAGCAGTACTTC. Protein sequence: CSVGVDYEQYF. J is TRBJ2-7 and V is TRBV29-1, with D tentatively TRBD1 (5 bases). Trimming took 6 bases from V and 3 from J, leaving 9 bases between them. The V gene's germline CDR1 is SQVTM and CDR2 ANQGSEA. The CDR3 is made up of 11 amino acids.

This clone was picked up a small number of times. The V gene is TRBV5-4, the J gene TRBJ1-6; D is undetermined. There are 14 residues in the CDR3. Trimming pared 4 bases from V and 4 bases from J, leaving 9 bases between. Germline lookup yields CDR1 SGHNT and CDR2 YYREEE (reference sequence). DNA for the CDR3: TGTGCCAGCAGCCAGACGGATTATAATTCACCCCTCCACTTT. Amino acids: CASSQTDYNSPLHF. Drawing the rest from reference TRBV5-4 and TRBJ1-6, the complete variable domain is ETGVTQSPTHLIKTRGQQVTLRCSSQSGHNTVSWYQQALGQGPQFIFQYYREEENGRGNFPPRFSGLQFPNYSSELNVNALELDDSALYLCASSQTDYNSPLHFGNGTRLTVT.

This clone has more than one count but fewer than ten. The chain recombines TRBV9 with TRBJ2-5; no definite D call. Germline V gives CDR1 SGDLS, CDR2 YYNGEE. Trimming removed 0 bases at V and 5 bases at J, with 14 bases between. This CDR3 region has 15 residues. The CDR3 is CASSVEGNSEETQYF. The CDR3 DNA sequence: TGTGCCAGCAGCGTAGAAGGCAATTCTGAGGAGACCCAGTACTTC.

The V and J genes are TRBV19 and TRBJ1-5; TRBD1 might be the D (5 bases). The V and J ends lost 7 bases and 1 base respectively, with 20 bases between them. This CDR3 comprises 17 residues. CDR1 is LNHDA, CDR2 SQIVND, per germline (reference sequence). Here the CDR3 reads CASMGEGGPISNQPQHF. The CDR3 coding sequence is TGTGCCAGTATGGGGGAGGGCGGCCCTATAAGCAATCAGCCCCAGCATTTT.

The chain uses TRBV4-2 and TRBJ1-2; TRBD1 matches at 7 bases. CDR1 and CDR2 (germline): LGHNA, YNFKEQ. This CDR3 has 15 residues. Trimming removed 0 bases from V and 7 bases from J; junction bases left unmatched: 8. Here the CDR3 DNA reads TGTGCCAGCAGCCAAGATCAAAGGACAGGCGTTGGCTACACCTTC. It is translated as CASSQDQRTGVGYTF.

The table lists this clone with a count of one. This chain links TRBV28 with TRBJ2-4; a weak D match, TRBD1 (5 bases). This CDR3 region has 14 residues. Germline V lookup: CDR1 MDHEN, CDR2 SYDVKM. The V end was cut by 3 bases, the J end by 9 bases, with 15 bases between. This CDR3 is CASSLGLATGIQYF. The CDR3 bases are TGTGCCAGCAGTTTGGGGCTGGCTACGGGCATTCAGTACTTC.

The rearrangement links TRBV6-1 to TRBJ2-2, with D tentatively TRBD2 (5 bases). Germline V CDR1 and CDR2: MNHNS, SASEGT. V lost 4 bases and J 2 bases, leaving 14 bases between the germline ends. This CDR3 comprises 16 residues. The chain's CDR3 is CASSGGADLNTGELFF. The CDR3 DNA is TGTGCCAGCAGTGGAGGAGCGGACCTTAACACCGGGGAGCTGTTTTTT.

The CDR3 coding sequence is TGTGCCAGCAGTTCCCGGACGGGACTGAGCTCCTATAATTCACCCCTCCACTTT. Encoded protein: CASSSRTGLSSYNSPLHF. J is TRBJ1-6 and V is TRBV28; TRBD1 is a possible D gene (5 bases). CDR1 and CDR2 (germline): MDHEN, SYDVKM. The CDR3 runs 18 residues. Trimming took 4 bases from V and 0 from J, leaving 16 bases between them.

Here the CDR3 DNA reads TGTGCCGTCGGGTGGGGCACAGATACGCAGTATTTT. This translates into CAVGWGTDTQYF. V gene TRBV14 combines with J gene TRBJ2-3; D gene unclear. The CDR3 is 12 amino acids. V lost 11 bases and J 1 base, leaving 10 bases between the germline ends. Germline assignment: CDR1 SGHDN and CDR2 FVKESK.

The chain joins TRBV11-3 to TRBJ2-1; TRBD2 is a possible D gene (5 bases). This CDR3 is built from 14 residues. Per germline, CDR1 SGHNT and CDR2 YENEEA. V lost 4 bases and J lost 6, with 13 bases in between. The CDR3 sequence is CASSSGIGRNEQFF. In DNA, the CDR3 is TGTGCCAGCAGCTCCGGGATTGGCCGCAATGAGCAGTTCTTC.

This chain connects TRBV4-2 to TRBJ2-7; D possibly corresponds to TRBD1 (6 bases). Germline loops: CDR1 LGHNA, CDR2 YNFKEQ. V was clipped by 4 bases and J by 0 bases, with 10 bases between them. This CDR3 has 14 residues. The chain's CDR3 is CASSPGQYSYEQYF. The CDR3 DNA is TGTGCCAGCAGCCCTGGACAGTACTCCTACGAGCAGTACTTC.

V usage is TRBV5-1 and J usage is TRBJ2-7, with 7 bases fitting TRBD1. Germline CDR1 SGHRS, CDR2 YFSETQ. Trimming at V came to 0 bases and at J to 7 bases, leaving 10 bases not matched to a gene. The CDR3 has 15 residues. CDR3 region: CASSLEYRGLGEQYF. CDR3 DNA sequence: TGCGCCAGCAGCTTGGAATATAGGGGGCTGGGAGAGCAGTACTTC.

The J gene is TRBJ2-3, the V gene TRBV7-3, with D tentatively TRBD1 (6 bases). The V and J ends lost 6 bases and 6 bases respectively, with 13 bases between them. The germline gives CDR1 SGHTA, CDR2 FQGTGA. The CDR3 extends over 13 amino acids. CDR3: CASRQTGTDTQYF. Written as DNA, the CDR3 is TGTGCCAGCAGACAGACAGGAACCGATACGCAGTATTTT.

This clone has only one observation. The chain joins TRBV7-9 to TRBJ1-6; no firm D call. Germline CDR1 reads SEHNR; CDR2 reads FQNEAQ (reference sequence). The V gene lost 9 bases and the J gene lost 5 bases, with 11 bases spanning the gap. The CDR3 spans 13 residues. CDR3 sequence: CASAWADNSPLHF. For the CDR3, the DNA is TGTGCCAGTGCCTGGGCGGATAATTCACCCCTCCACTTT.